This T cell receptor (beta chain) emerged from a study of T cells in Graves' hyperthyroidism and ophthalmopathy. TCR beta CDR3 regions were amplified from RNA transcripts. Primed by the HTBI set, a first-round RT-PCR was run on the TCR CDR3. A single record per CDR3 protein comes from TCRdb applying MiXCR to the multiplex PCR reads. The sample yields approximately 410,000 distinct CDR3 sequences, about an eighth seen once. This clonotype was recorded at least ten times. Germline values: CDR1 SGHAT, CDR2 FQNNGV. Trimming stripped 7 bases from V and 8 bases from J, with 12 bases between. This CDR3 contains 13 residues.

Sequencing was performed on blood. This receptor was obtained from a woman in her late teens or twenties with Graves' hyperthyroidism. J is TRBJ1-6 and V is TRBV11-2, with D unresolved. The CDR3 sequence: CASTPNPDSPLHF. The CDR3 DNA follows: TGTGCCAGCACCCCAAACCCCGATTCACCCCTCCACTTT.